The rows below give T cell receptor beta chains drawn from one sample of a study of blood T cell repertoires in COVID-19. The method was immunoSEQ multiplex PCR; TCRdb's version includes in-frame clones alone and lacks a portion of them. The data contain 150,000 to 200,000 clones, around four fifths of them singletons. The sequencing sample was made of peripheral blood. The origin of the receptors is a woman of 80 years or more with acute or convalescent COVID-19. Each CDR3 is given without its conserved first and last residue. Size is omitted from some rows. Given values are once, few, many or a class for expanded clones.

ATPGLVNTDTQY,-,TRBV6-5
ASSPRRTANYGYT,few,TRBV6-5
ATKPGWGDRAATNEKLF,-,TRBV19
ASSLVPQANYGYT,-,TRBV11-2
ATGTSAEETQY,-,TRBV2
ASSPLRGQVSDEQY,-,TRBV18
ASRRQGSGANVLT,-,TRBV19
ASSAGLAGITGELF,few,TRBV19
ASSQPGQANRGAF,-,TRBV7-2
ASSDLGGPSTEAF,-,TRBV6-4
ASSPASGGAKGTGELF,few,TRBV5-4
ASSSTRAGELF,-,TRBV27
ASSLDPSGRVTYEQY,-,TRBV5-5
ASSFGTGGNTGELF,-,TRBV7-8
ASARAFGYGYT,-,TRBV10-1
ASSQDQSLANEQF,-,TRBV4-3
SASPSGRVTDTQY,-,TRBV20-1
SDLDRGVRY,-,TRBV29-1